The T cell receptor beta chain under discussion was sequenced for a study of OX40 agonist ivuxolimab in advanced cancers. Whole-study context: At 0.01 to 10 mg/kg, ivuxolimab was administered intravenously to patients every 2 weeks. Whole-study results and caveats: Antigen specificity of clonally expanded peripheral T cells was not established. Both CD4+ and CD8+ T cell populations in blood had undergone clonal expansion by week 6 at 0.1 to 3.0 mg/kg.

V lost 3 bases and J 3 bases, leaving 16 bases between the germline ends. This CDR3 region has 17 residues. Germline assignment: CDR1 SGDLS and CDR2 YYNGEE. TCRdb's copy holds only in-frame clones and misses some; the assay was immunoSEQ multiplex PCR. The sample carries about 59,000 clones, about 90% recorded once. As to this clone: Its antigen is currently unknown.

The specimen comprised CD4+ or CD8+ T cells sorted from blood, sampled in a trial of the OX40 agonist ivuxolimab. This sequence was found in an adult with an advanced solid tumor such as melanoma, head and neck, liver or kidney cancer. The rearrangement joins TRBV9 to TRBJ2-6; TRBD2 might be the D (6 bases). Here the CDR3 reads CASSAPQGSGGANVLTF. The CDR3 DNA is TGTGCCAGCAGCGCGCCGCAGGGTAGCGGTGGGGCCAACGTCCTGACTTTC.